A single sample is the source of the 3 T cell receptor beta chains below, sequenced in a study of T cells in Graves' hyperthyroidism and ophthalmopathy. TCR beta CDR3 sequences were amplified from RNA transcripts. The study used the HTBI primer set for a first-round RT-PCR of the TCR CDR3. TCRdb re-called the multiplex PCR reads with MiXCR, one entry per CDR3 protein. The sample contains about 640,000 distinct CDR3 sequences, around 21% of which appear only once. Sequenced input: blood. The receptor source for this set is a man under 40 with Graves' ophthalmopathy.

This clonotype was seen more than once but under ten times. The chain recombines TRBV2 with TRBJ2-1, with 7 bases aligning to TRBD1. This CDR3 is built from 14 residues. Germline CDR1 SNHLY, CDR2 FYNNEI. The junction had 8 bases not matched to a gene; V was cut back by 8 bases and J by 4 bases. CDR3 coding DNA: TGTGCCAGCTCAAAGGAGACAGGGTACAATGAGCAGTTCTTC. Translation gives CASSKETGYNEQFF.

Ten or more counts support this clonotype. CDR3 DNA: TGTGCCAGCAGCTTAGTCGCCAGCCTAAACACTGAAGCTTTCTTT. This gives the protein CASSLVASLNTEAFF. The chain employs TRBV11-2 and TRBJ1-1, with D unclear. The CDR3 runs 15 residues. Germline V CDR1 and CDR2: SGHAT, FQNNGV. Trimming removed 1 base at V and 2 bases at J, with 11 bases between. The entire variable domain, with the rest obtained from reference TRBV11-2 and TRBJ1-1, is as follows: EAGVAQSPRYKIIEKRQSVAFWCNPISGHATLYWYQQILGQGPKLLIQFQNNGVVDDSQLPKDRFSAERLKGVDSTLKIQPAKLEDSAVYLCASSLVASLNTEAFFGQGTRLTVV.

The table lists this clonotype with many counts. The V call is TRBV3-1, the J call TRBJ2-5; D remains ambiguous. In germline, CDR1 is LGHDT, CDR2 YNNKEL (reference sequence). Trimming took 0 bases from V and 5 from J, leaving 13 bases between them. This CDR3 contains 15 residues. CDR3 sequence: CASSQDIPPRETQYF. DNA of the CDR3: TGTGCCAGCAGCCAAGACATCCCCCCTCGGGAGACCCAGTACTTC.